This is a list of T cell receptor beta chains from one sample in a study of glioma-infiltrating T cells. MiXCR was run by TCRdb on the multiplex PCR reads, yielding one entry per CDR3 protein. In the table there are approximately 120,000 distinct CDR3 sequences, approximately 23% of which are singletons. Specimen: glioma tissue, nonneoplastic brain tissue, or PBMCs (not recorded which). All receptors come from a human donor with low-grade glioma or glioblastoma, undergoing nonglioma brain surgery, or in good health (not recorded which). The CDR3 runs from the conserved cysteine through the conserved F or W. A D gene is named only where the DNA matches it firmly. Clone size is given for some rows only: seen once, a few or many times, or a class if the clone is expanded.

V gene: TRBV6-6; J gene: TRBJ1-2; clone size: few; D gene: .; CDR3 DNA: TGTGCCAGCAGTTACTCCCGACAGGCTAAAGCTAACTATGGCTACACCTTC; CDR3 protein: CASSYSRQAKANYGYTF
V gene: TRBV2; J gene: TRBJ2-5; clone size: .; D gene: .; CDR3 DNA: TGTGCCAGCTGGGAGCGCGCCCGACAAGAGACCCAGTACTTC; CDR3 protein: CASWERARQETQYF
V gene: TRBV4-1; J gene: TRBJ2-5; clone size: many; D gene: .; CDR3 DNA: TGCGCCAGCAGCCAAGATTACCGGGGGCCGTCAAACCAAGAGACCCAGTACTTC; CDR3 protein: CASSQDYRGPSNQETQYF
V gene: TRBV5-1; J gene: TRBJ2-2; clone size: few; D gene: .; CDR3 DNA: TGCGCCAGCAGCTTGGGGCAGGGGAACACCGGGGAGCTGTTTTTT; CDR3 protein: CASSLGQGNTGELFF
V gene: TRBV4-3; J gene: TRBJ1-4; clone size: few; D gene: .; CDR3 DNA: TGCGCCAGCAGCCAAGATTGGGGGGCTGAAGAAAAACTGTTTTTT; CDR3 protein: CASSQDWGAEEKLFF
V gene: TRBV29-1; J gene: TRBJ2-1; clone size: .; D gene: TRBD1; CDR3 DNA: TGCAGCGTCCGAGGGGGCTCAACCCCTTACAATGAGCAGTTCTTC; CDR3 protein: CSVRGGSTPYNEQFF
V gene: TRBV7-9; J gene: TRBJ2-3; clone size: many; D gene: .; CDR3 DNA: TGTGCCAGCAGCCTCAATGGGGGCATCGCAGATACGCAGTATTTT; CDR3 protein: CASSLNGGIADTQYF
V gene: TRBV12-3/TRBV12-4; J gene: TRBJ1-2; clone size: many; D gene: .; CDR3 DNA: TGTGCCAGCAGTTTCAGGACAGCCAAGGGGTATGGCTACACCTTC; CDR3 protein: CASSFRTAKGYGYTF
V gene: TRBV10-3; J gene: TRBJ1-1; clone size: few; D gene: TRBD1; CDR3 DNA: TGTGCCATCAGTGAGGACAGGGAGTACACTGAAGCTTTCTTT; CDR3 protein: CAISEDREYTEAFF
V gene: TRBV5-4; J gene: TRBJ2-5; clone size: many; D gene: TRBD2; CDR3 DNA: TGTGCCAGCAGCTTGCCTAGCGGGCAAGAGACCCAGTACTTC; CDR3 protein: CASSLPSGQETQYF
V gene: TRBV3-1; J gene: TRBJ1-1; clone size: many; D gene: .; CDR3 DNA: TGTGCCAGCAGCCTAGAACGTGTGTCTGCCGCTTTCTTT; CDR3 protein: CASSLERVSAAFF
V gene: TRBV6-7; J gene: TRBJ2-1; clone size: many; D gene: TRBD2; CDR3 DNA: TGTGCCAGCCTCACCCCCGGGACTAGCTTACTCAATGAGCAGTTCTTC; CDR3 protein: CASLTPGTSLLNEQFF
V gene: TRBV29-1; J gene: TRBJ1-1; clone size: .; D gene: .; CDR3 DNA: TGCAGAGTGGGAACGGCCGAAGCTTTCTTT; CDR3 protein: CRVGTAEAFF
V gene: TRBV20-1; J gene: TRBJ2-3; clone size: many; D gene: TRBD2; CDR3 DNA: TGCAGTGCAAATAGCGGGAGTGATGATACGCAGTATTTT; CDR3 protein: CSANSGSDDTQYF
V gene: TRBV4-1; J gene: TRBJ1-1; clone size: many; D gene: .; CDR3 DNA: TGCGCCAGCTCAGGGTTCTTCGACACTGAAGCTTTCTTT; CDR3 protein: CASSGFFDTEAFF
V gene: TRBV20-1; J gene: TRBJ2-5; clone size: many; D gene: .; CDR3 DNA: TGCAGTGCTACACTAGAGGCGGAAGAGACCCAGTACTTC; CDR3 protein: CSATLEAEETQYF
V gene: TRBV19; J gene: TRBJ1-5; clone size: many; D gene: .; CDR3 DNA: TGTGCCAGTAGATCAGACAGGAATAGCAATCAGCCCCAGCATTTT; CDR3 protein: CASRSDRNSNQPQHF
V gene: TRBV24-1; J gene: TRBJ2-1; clone size: .; D gene: .; CDR3 DNA: TGTGCCACCAGTGATTTTTCTGAGGGCAATGAGCAGTTCTTC; CDR3 protein: CATSDFSEGNEQFF
V gene: TRBV28; J gene: TRBJ1-5; clone size: many; D gene: .; CDR3 DNA: TGTGCCAGCAGGCAGGAGCACAATCAGCCCCAGCATTTT; CDR3 protein: CASRQEHNQPQHF
V gene: TRBV28; J gene: TRBJ2-1; clone size: .; D gene: .; CDR3 DNA: TGTGCCAGCGCTTCAGGGGGGGCATACAATGAGCAGTCCTTC; CDR3 protein: CASASGGAYNEQSF
V gene: TRBV29-1; J gene: TRBJ1-1; clone size: few; D gene: .; CDR3 DNA: TGCAGCGCCGTGGGGCAGATGAACACTGAAGCTTTCTTT; CDR3 protein: CSAVGQMNTEAFF
V gene: TRBV3-1; J gene: TRBJ1-2; clone size: .; D gene: .; CDR3 DNA: TGTGCCAGCAGCCCCGATTTCTCCGGAGATGGCTACACCTTC; CDR3 protein: CASSPDFSGDGYTF
V gene: TRBV5-4; J gene: TRBJ2-7; clone size: .; D gene: .; CDR3 DNA: TGTGCCAGCAGCCTTTGGGGCCGCTCCTACGAGCAGTACTTC; CDR3 protein: CASSLWGRSYEQYF
V gene: TRBV7-8; J gene: TRBJ1-1; clone size: many; D gene: .; CDR3 DNA: TGTGCCAGCAGCTTAGGAACGGGTACGGGGGCTTTCTTT; CDR3 protein: CASSLGTGTGAFF